This TCR gamma chain was documented in a study of Vδ1+ human thymocytes. This clone has only a few counts. Its antigen is undetermined. Germline CDR1 is VENAVY and CDR2 is YDSYNSRV. The CDR3 is made up of 12 amino acids. V trimming: 4 bases; J trimming: 9 bases; junction bases outside the gene matches: 9. Alphabeta T cells were depleted, then CD3+ Vdelta1+ Vdelta2- thymocytes were FACS-sorted. Study-level points and caveats: Unexpected Vdelta2 sequences could cause misinterpretation of bulk repertoire data. Thymic TRG and TRD repertoires appeared highly polyclonal, with Gaussian CDR3 length distributions.

Sequences come from RNA converted to cDNA by reverse transcription. The CDR3 regions were amplified by multiplex PCR from V-gene primers to a constant-region primer. TCRdb re-processed the multiplex PCR reads via CATT. The table records about 23,000 gamma-chain clones, roughly 15% of them present only once. The origin of this receptor is a child younger than two who had congenital heart surgery. The chain carries TRGV8 and TRGJ1 or TRGJ2. The sample taken for sequencing was Vdelta1+ gamma-delta thymocytes from the thymus. The subset was: FACS-sorted CD3+ TCRalphabeta- TCRVdelta1+ TCRVdelta2- thymocytes. CDR3 nucleotides: TGTGCCACCTGGGACACTCTCTCTAAGAAACTCTTT. Its protein is CATWDTLSKKLF.